The T cell receptor beta chain under discussion was sequenced for a study of T cell changes during pregnancy in multiple sclerosis. The protocol was immunoSEQ multiplex PCR, while the TCRdb copy is restricted to in-frame clones and leaves out a portion. This table holds approximately 12,000 clones, over 90% found once. In germline, CDR1 is SEHNR, CDR2 FQNEAQ (reference sequence). The length of the CDR3 is 15 residues. V shed 5 bases and J shed 2 bases, with 15 bases lying between them. This clonotype was obtained from a female donor with multiple sclerosis, enrolled in a pregnancy study. This specimen was CD4+ T cells from peripheral blood mononuclear cells, taken before pregnancy. V is TRBV7-9 and J is TRBJ1-2; tentatively, D is TRBD1 (5 bases). The CDR3 DNA is TGTGCCAGCAGCCTGGAGGGGTGGAGCAACTATGGCTACACCTTC. Amino acids: CASSLEGWSNYGYTF.